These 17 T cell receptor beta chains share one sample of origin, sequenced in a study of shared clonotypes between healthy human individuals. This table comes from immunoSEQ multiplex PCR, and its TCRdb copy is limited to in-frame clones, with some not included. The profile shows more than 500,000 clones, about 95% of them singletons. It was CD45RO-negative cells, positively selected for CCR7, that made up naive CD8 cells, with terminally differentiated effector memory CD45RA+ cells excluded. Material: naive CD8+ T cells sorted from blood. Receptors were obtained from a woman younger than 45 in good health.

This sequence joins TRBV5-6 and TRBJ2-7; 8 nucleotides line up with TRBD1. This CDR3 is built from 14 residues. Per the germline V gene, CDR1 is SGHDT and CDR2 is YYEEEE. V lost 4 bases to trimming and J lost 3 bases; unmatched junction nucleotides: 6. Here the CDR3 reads CASSPGDRIYEQYF. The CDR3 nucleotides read TGTGCCAGCAGCCCGGGGGACAGGATCTACGAGCAGTACTTC.

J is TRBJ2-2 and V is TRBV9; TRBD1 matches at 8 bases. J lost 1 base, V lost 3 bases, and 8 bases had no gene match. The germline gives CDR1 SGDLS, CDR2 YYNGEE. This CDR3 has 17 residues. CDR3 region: CASSATSQGVNTGELFF. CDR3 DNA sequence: TGTGCCAGCAGCGCGACGTCACAGGGGGTGAACACCGGGGAGCTGTTTTTT. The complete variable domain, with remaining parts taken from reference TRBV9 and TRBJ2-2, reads DSGVTQTPKHLITATGQRVTLRCSPRSGDLSVYWYQQSLDQGLQFLIQYYNGEERAKGNILERFSAQQFPDLHSELNLSSLELGDSALYFCASSATSQGVNTGELFFGEGSRLTVL.

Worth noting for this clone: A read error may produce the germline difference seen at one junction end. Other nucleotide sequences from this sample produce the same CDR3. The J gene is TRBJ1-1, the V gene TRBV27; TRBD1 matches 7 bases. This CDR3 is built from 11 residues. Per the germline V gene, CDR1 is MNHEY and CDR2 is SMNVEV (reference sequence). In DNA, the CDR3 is TGTGCCAGCACCGGACAGGATGAAGCCTTCTTT. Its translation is CASTGQDEAFF.

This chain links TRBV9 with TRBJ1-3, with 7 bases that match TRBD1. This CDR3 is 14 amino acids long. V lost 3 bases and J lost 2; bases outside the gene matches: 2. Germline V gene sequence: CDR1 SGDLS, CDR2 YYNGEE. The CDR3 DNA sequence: TGTGCCAGCAGCGAGACAGGGCCTGGAAACACCATATATTTT. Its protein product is CASSETGPGNTIYF.

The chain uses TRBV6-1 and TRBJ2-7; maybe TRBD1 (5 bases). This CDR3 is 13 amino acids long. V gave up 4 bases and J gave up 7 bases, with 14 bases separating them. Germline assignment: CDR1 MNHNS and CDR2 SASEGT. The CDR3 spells CASSADRPVEQYF. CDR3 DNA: TGTGCCAGCAGTGCCGACAGACCCGTGGAGCAGTACTTC.

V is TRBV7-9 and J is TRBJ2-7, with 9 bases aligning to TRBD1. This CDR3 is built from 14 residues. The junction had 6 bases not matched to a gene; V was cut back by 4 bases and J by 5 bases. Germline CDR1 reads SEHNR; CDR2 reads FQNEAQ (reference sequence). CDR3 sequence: CASSSSRDRDEQYF. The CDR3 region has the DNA TGTGCCAGCAGCTCGTCCCGGGACAGGGACGAGCAGTACTTC.

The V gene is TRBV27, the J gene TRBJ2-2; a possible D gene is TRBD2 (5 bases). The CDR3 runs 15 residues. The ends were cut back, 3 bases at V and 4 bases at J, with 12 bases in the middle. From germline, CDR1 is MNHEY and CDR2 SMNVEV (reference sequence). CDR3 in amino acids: CASSLTMVATGELFF. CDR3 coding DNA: TGTGCCAGCAGTTTGACTATGGTGGCCACCGGGGAGCTGTTTTTT.

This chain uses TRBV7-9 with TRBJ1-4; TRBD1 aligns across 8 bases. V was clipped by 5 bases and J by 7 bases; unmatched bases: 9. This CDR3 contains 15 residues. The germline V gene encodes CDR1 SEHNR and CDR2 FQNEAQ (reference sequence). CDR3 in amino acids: CASSRPGQAAEKLFF. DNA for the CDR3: TGTGCCAGCAGCCGACCGGGACAGGCAGCTGAAAAACTGTTTTTT.

CDR3: CASSLGDRGSDTQYF. In DNA form, the CDR3 reads TGTGCCAGCAGCTTAGGAGACAGGGGCTCAGATACGCAGTATTTT. V gene TRBV7-9 combines with J gene TRBJ2-3; 8 bases match TRBD1. Germline CDR1 is SEHNR and CDR2 is FQNEAQ (reference sequence). J lost 4 bases, V lost 1 base, and 4 bases had no gene match. The CDR3 sequence is 15 residues long.

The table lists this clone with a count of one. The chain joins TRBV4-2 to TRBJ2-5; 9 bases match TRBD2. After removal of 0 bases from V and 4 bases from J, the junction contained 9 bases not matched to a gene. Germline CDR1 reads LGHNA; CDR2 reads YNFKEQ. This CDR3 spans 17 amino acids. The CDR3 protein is CASSQEASGGWGETQYF. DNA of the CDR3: TGTGCCAGCAGCCAAGAGGCCAGCGGGGGGTGGGGAGAGACCCAGTACTTC.

The CDR3 sequence is CSVGQNSYSGSQLADTQYF. The DNA of the CDR3 is TGCAGCGTCGGACAGAACTCTTATAGCGGGAGTCAATTAGCAGATACGCAGTATTTT. The chain employs TRBV29-1 and TRBJ2-3; 9 nucleotides agree with TRBD2. The germline V gene encodes CDR1 SQVTM and CDR2 ANQGSEA. Trimming cost V 6 bases and J 4 bases; bases outside gene matches: 23. This CDR3 has 19 amino acids.

CDR3 region: CASSYRGTREYEQYF. The CDR3 DNA follows: TGTGCCAGCAGTTATCGGGGGACTAGGGAATACGAGCAGTACTTC. J is TRBJ2-7 and V is TRBV6-6; 8 bases agree with TRBD2. Per the germline V gene, CDR1 is MNHNY and CDR2 is SVGAGI (reference sequence). The length of the CDR3 is 15 residues. Unmatched junction bases numbered 8, after V lost 3 bases and J lost 4 bases.

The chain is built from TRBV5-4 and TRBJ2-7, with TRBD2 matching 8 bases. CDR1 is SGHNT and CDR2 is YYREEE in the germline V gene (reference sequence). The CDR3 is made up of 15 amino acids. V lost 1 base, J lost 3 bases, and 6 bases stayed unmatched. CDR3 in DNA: TGTGCCAGCAGCTTGCCCGGGACTAGAAGCTACGAGCAGTACTTC. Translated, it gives CASSLPGTRSYEQYF.

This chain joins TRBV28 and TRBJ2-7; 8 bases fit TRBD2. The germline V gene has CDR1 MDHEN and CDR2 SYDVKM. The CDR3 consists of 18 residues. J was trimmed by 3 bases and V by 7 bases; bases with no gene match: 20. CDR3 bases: TGTGCCAGCACCGGAAAACCAAGCGGGAGACAATTAGGCTACGAGCAGTACTTC. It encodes CASTGKPSGRQLGYEQYF.

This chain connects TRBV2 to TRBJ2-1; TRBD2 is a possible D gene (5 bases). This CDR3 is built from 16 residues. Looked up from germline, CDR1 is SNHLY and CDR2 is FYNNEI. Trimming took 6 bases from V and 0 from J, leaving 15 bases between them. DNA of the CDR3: TGTGCCAGCAGCGGTCGGACTCAGAGCTCCTACAATGAGCAGTTCTTC. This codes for CASSGRTQSSYNEQFF.

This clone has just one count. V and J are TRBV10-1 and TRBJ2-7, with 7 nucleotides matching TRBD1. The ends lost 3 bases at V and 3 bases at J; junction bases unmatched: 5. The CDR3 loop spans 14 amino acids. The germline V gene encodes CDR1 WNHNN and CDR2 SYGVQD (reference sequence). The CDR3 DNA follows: TGCGCCAGCAGTGACACAGGGGAGAGCTACGAGCAGTACTTC. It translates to CASSDTGESYEQYF.

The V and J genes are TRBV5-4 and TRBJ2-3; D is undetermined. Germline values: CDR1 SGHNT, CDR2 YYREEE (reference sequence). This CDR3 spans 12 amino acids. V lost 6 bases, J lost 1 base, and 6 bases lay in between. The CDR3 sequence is CASTDRTDTQYF. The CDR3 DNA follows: TGTGCCAGCACCGACCGCACAGATACGCAGTATTTT.